Presented here are 8 T cell receptor beta chains from one specimen sequenced in a study of CD8 T cells in Susac syndrome. RNA totalling roughly 0.45 to 1 ug underwent reverse transcription with random hexamers. TCRdb re-called the immunoSEQ multiplex PCR reads with MiXCR, one entry per CDR3 protein. Of around 62,000 distinct CDR3 sequences in the sample, 85% to 95% were seen once. The sequenced material came from CD8+ T cells from PBMCs. The source of these receptors is a human donor in good health.

V is TRBV12-3 or TRBV12-4 and J is TRBJ1-3; tentatively, D is TRBD1 (5 bases). Trimming left V 1 base short and J 0 bases short, with 7 bases between. This CDR3 contains 15 residues. Here the CDR3 DNA reads TGTGCCAGCAGTTTAGAGGGGAACTCTGGAAACACCATATATTTT. Translating gives CASSLEGNSGNTIYF.

The V and J genes are TRBV7-9 and TRBJ2-5; D is uncertain. Germline V gene sequence: CDR1 SEHNR, CDR2 FQNEAQ (reference sequence). The CDR3 sequence is 13 residues long. V was trimmed by 1 base and J by 3 bases, leaving 6 bases between them. The CDR3 here is CASSLGAEETQYF. The CDR3 DNA follows: TGTGCCAGCAGCTTAGGGGCAGAAGAGACCCAGTACTTC.

The gene calls are TRBV7-9 and TRBJ1-5; no firm D call. The germline CDR1 and CDR2 sequences are SEHNR and FQNEAQ (reference sequence). Deletions cut 4 bases from V and 7 bases from J, with 11 bases between. This CDR3 region has 13 residues. The chain's CDR3 is CASSSDPGQPQHF. In DNA, the CDR3 is TGTGCCAGCAGCTCCGACCCGGGCCAGCCCCAGCATTTT. Filled out from reference TRBV7-9 and TRBJ1-5, the complete variable domain reads DTGVSQNPRHKITKRGQNVTFRCDPISEHNRLYWYRQTLGQGPEFLTYFQNEAQLEKSRLLSDRFSAERPKGSFSTLEIQRTEQGDSAMYLCASSSDPGQPQHFGDGTRLSIL.

V and J are TRBV18 and TRBJ2-3; possibly TRBD1 for D (6 bases). Trimming took off 8 bases at V and 4 bases at J, with 13 bases between the two ends. This CDR3 region has 13 residues. Germline CDR1 KGHSH, CDR2 LQKENI. The CDR3 DNA reads as TGTGCCAGCCCCACCCGACAGGCAGATACGCAGTATTTT. This sequence encodes CASPTRQADTQYF.

The chain carries TRBV7-9 and TRBJ1-1; D may be TRBD1 (5 bases). V lost 4 bases and J 1 base, leaving 13 bases between the germline ends. Germline loops: CDR1 SEHNR, CDR2 FQNEAQ (reference sequence). This CDR3 is built from 15 residues. The CDR3 loop reads CASSSWTPENTEAFF. In nucleotides, the CDR3 is TGTGCCAGCAGCTCCTGGACACCGGAGAACACTGAAGCTTTCTTT.

The chain is built from TRBV4-1 and TRBJ2-7; 10 nucleotides match TRBD1. This CDR3 is built from 14 residues. CDR1 MGHRA and CDR2 YSYEKL come from the germline V gene. V trimming: 5 bases; J trimming: 10 bases; junction bases outside the gene matches: 11. In DNA, the CDR3 is TGCGCCAGCAGCTCTCCGGGACAGGGGACACCTCAGTACTTC. Translating gives CASSSPGQGTPQYF.

J is TRBJ1-1 and V is TRBV20-1, with 11 bases matching TRBD1. The CDR3 sequence is 14 residues long. In germline, CDR1 is DFQATT, CDR2 SNEGSKA (reference sequence). The CDR3 nucleotides are TGCAGCGTCAGGGACAGGGGGAGAGGGACTGAAGCTTTCTTT. Its translation: CSVRDRGRGTEAFF.

This rearrangement joins TRBV7-9 to TRBJ2-1, with D hard to call. CDR1 is SEHNR, CDR2 FQNEAQ, per germline (reference sequence). The CDR3 loop spans 17 amino acids. Trimming left V 1 base short and J 0 bases short, with 13 bases between. This CDR3 is CASSLDMISDSYNEQFF. The CDR3 bases are TGTGCCAGCAGCTTAGACATGATTTCAGACTCCTACAATGAGCAGTTCTTC.